This TCR beta chain originates from a study of T cell clonotyping in hematopoietic cell transplantation. General observations from the study: Broader posttransplant TCR repertoire diversity was predicted by graft donor and pretransplant recipient Inverse Simpson Index values.

Germline values: CDR1 SGHTA, CDR2 FQGTGA. The CDR3 is made up of 15 amino acids. On this clone itself: Its antigen is unknown. Germline and junction disagree at one end, which may indicate a read error.

The table came from immunoSEQ multiplex PCR; TCRdb's copy has only in-frame clones and leaves some out. The sample has some 17,000 clones, 71% seen once. The chain has TRBV7-3 and TRBJ2-3, with 9 bases fitting TRBD1. The sequencing input was peripheral blood mononuclear cells. The source is a woman in her fifties or sixties in good health. Some clones in this sample may be carry-over from other donors' samples. The CDR3 region is CASSLFGTGPDTQYF. DNA for the CDR3: TGTGCCAGCAGCTTATTCGGGACAGGGCCAGATACGCAGTACTTT.